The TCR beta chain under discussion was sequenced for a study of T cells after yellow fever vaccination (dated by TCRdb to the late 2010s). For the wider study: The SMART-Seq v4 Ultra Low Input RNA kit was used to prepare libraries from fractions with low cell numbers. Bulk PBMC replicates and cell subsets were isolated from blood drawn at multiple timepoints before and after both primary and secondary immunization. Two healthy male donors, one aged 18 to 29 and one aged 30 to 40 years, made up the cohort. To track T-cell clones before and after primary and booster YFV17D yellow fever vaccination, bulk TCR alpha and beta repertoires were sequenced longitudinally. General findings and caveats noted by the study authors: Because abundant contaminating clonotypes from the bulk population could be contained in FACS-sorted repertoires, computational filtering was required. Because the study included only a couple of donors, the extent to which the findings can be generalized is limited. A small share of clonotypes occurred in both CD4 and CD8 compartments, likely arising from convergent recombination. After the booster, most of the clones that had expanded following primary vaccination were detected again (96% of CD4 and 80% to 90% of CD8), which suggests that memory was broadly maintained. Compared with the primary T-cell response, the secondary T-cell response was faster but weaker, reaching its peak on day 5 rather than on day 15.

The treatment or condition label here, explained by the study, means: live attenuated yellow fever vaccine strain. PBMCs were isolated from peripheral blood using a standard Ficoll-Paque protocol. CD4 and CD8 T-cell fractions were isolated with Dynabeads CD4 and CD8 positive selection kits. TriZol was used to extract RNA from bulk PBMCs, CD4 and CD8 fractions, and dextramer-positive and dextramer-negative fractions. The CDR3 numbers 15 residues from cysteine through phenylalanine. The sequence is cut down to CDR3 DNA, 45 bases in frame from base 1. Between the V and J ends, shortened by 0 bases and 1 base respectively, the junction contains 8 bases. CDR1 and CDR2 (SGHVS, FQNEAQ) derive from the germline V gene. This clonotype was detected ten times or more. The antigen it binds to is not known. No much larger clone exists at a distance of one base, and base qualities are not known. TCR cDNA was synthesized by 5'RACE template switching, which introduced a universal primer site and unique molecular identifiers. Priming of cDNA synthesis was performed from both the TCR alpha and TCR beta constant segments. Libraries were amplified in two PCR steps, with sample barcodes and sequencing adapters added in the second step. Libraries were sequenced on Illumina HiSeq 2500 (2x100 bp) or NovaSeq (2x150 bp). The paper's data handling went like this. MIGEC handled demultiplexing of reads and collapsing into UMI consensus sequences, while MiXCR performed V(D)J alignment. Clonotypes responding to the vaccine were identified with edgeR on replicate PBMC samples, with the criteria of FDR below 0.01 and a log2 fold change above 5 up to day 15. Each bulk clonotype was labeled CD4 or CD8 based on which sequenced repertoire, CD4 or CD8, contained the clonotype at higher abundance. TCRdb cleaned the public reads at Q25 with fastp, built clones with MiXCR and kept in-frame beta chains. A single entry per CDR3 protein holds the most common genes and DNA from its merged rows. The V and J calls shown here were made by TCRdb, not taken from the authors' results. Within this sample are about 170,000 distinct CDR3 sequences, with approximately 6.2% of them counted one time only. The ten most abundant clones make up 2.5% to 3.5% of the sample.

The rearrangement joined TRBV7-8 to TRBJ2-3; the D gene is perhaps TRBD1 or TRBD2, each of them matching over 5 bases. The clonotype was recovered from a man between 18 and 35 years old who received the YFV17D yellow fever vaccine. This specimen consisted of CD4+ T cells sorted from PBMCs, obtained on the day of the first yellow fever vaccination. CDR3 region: CASSLAGPRTDTQYF. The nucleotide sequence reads TGTGCCAGCAGCTTAGCGGGACCACGCACAGATACGCAGTATTTT.